The 14 T cell receptor beta chains presented below share a single source sample, sequenced in a study of T cells in women clearing cervical HPV infection (dated by TCRdb to 2016 to 2019). The library came from the immunoSEQ multiplex PCR assay. TCRdb stores this immuneACCESS table with in-frame sequences only. Part of the clones is absent; in the studies checked, under half of the shortfall reflects unresolved V genes, and no reason is known for the rest. This sample's table has entries for tens of thousands of clones. The biggest ten clones account for approximately 3% of the sample. The sample consisted of blood buffy coat. The receptors here all came from a woman between 18 and 75 years old with a cervical HPV16 infection that either progressed to CIN3+ or cleared (not recorded which).

The CDR3 sequence: CASSYRDFNEQFF. The covered CDR3 bases are TGTGCCAGCAGCTACCGGGACTTCAATGAG. The rearrangement uses TRBV7-2 and TRBJ2-1, with D tentatively TRBD2 (6 bases). The read stops 3 residues short of the end of the CDR3; the missing end is completed from the germline J gene. V dropped 4 bases and J dropped 6 bases, with 10 bases sitting between them. This CDR3 region has 13 residues. Germline V gene sequence: CDR1 SGHTA, CDR2 FQGNSA.

The CDR3 loop reads CASGLPATSSIDEQFF. CDR3 DNA (partial): TGTGCTAGTGGTTTGCCAGCGACTAGTAGTATCGATGAG. The chain employs TRBV12-5 and TRBJ2-1; possible D gene TRBD2, 6 bases. The read stops 3 residues short of the end of the CDR3; the missing end is completed from the germline J gene. The germline V gene encodes CDR1 LGHNT and CDR2 FRNRAP. CDR3 size: 16 residues. The V end lost 2 bases, the J end lost 8 bases, and 19 bases lay between the germline ends. Full variable domain (remainder filled in from reference TRBV12-5 and TRBJ2-1): DARVTQTPRHKVTEMGQEVTMRCQPILGHNTVFWYRQTMMQGLELLAYFRNRAPLDDSGMPKDRFSAEMPDATLATLKIQPSEPRDSAVYFCASGLPATSSIDEQFFGPGTRLTVL.

This clone registers medium-sized by frequency. The CDR3 goes on 3 residues after the read ends, and that part is filled in from the germline J gene. This chain joins TRBV5-1 and TRBJ1-5; D is ambiguous. The V and J ends lost 0 bases and 8 bases respectively, with 15 bases between them. Germline lookup yields CDR1 SGHRS and CDR2 YFSETQ. The CDR3 has 15 residues. Partial CDR3 DNA: TGCGCCAGCAGCTTGGAGGGTCGGGGTTGGGAGCCC. It specifies CASSLEGRGWEP. The full CDR3 is CASSLEGRGWEPQHF. The full variable domain, in which reference TRBV5-1 and TRBJ1-5 provide the parts outside the CDR3, is KAGVTQTPRYLIKTRGQQVTLSCSPISGHRSVSWYQQTPGQGLQFLFEYFSETQRNKGNFPGRFSGRQFSNSRSEMNVSTLELGDSALYLCASSLEGRGWEPQHFGDGTRLSIL.

CDR3 sequence: CASSLIQGSTEAFF. The DNA read from the CDR3 is TGCGCCAGCAGCTTAATACAGGGCAGTACTGAA. This chain links TRBV5-1 with TRBJ1-1; D perhaps matches TRBD1 (6 bases). Read sequence stops 3 residues before the CDR3 end, and the germline J gene provides the missing end. V was clipped by 2 bases and J by 5 bases, with 13 bases between them. The CDR3 is 14 amino acids. Germline loops: CDR1 SGHRS, CDR2 YFSETQ.

Comment on this clone: The sequenced fragment ends 3 residues before the CDR3 boundary, so the rest is inferred from the germline J gene. V is TRBV10-3 and J is TRBJ1-2, with 11 bases identical to TRBD1. Losses at the gene ends were 3 bases for V and 3 bases for J; bases not matched to a gene: 3. Per the germline V gene, CDR1 is ENHRY and CDR2 is SYGVKD. This CDR3 region has 15 residues. The CDR3 is CAISDPGQGDYGYTF. The part of the CDR3 DNA that was read is TGTGCCATCAGTGATCCGGGACAGGGGGACTATGGC.

In the case of this clone: The sequence runs out 3 residues before the end of the CDR3; the remainder is reconstructed from the germline J gene. The rearrangement links TRBV11-2 to TRBJ2-1; D might be TRBD1 (6 bases). CDR1 and CDR2 from the germline V gene are SGHAT and FQNNGV. The V end lost 10 bases, the J end lost 9 bases, and 13 bases lay between the germline ends. The CDR3 is made up of 11 amino acids. CDR3 protein: CAINREREQFF. CDR3 bases read: TGTGCCATCAACAGGGAACGTGAG. Full variable domain (remainder filled in from reference TRBV11-2 and TRBJ2-1): EAGVAQSPRYKIIEKRQSVAFWCNPISGHATLYWYQQILGQGPKLLIQFQNNGVVDDSQLPKDRFSAERLKGVDSTLKIQPAKLEDSAVYLCAINREREQFFGPGTRLTVL.

As for this clone: The CDR3 end falls 3 residues outside the read, so it is completed with the germline J gene. The J gene is TRBJ2-7, the V gene TRBV7-9; D may be TRBD2 (6 bases). The germline V and J ends were trimmed by 2 bases and 2 bases, with 10 bases remaining between them. Germline V lookup: CDR1 SEHNR, CDR2 FQNEAQ (reference sequence). The CDR3 sequence is 14 residues long. CDR3 amino acids: CASSLTGLAYEQYF. The sequenced CDR3 bases are TGTGCCAGCAGCTTAACGGGACTGGCCTACGAG.

A remark on this clone: The CDR3 extends 3 residues past the end of the read, so its final part is completed from the germline J gene. This chain connects TRBV19 to TRBJ1-2; D ambiguous. This CDR3 has 13 amino acids. Germline CDR1 reads LNHDA; CDR2 reads SQIVND (reference sequence). CDR3 region: CASSRRHPYDYTF. CDR3 DNA (partial): TGTGCCAGTAGTAGGCGGCACCCCTACGAC.

Comment on this clone: The CDR3 end lies 3 residues beyond the end of the read and is filled in from the germline J gene. The chain couples TRBV6-2 or TRBV6-3 to TRBJ2-7; 9 nucleotides align to TRBD1. The CDR3 totals 13 residues. Germline CDR1 and CDR2: MNHEY and SVGEGT. With V trimmed by 5 bases and J by 5 bases, 4 bases remained unmatched. Incomplete CDR3 DNA: TGTGCCAGCAGTCCGGGACAGGGCCACGAG. Protein sequence: CASSPGQGHE. The CDR3 as a whole reads CASSPGQGHEQYF.

Partial CDR3 DNA: TGTGCCAGCAGCTTAGTAGGGGGGGCGGATGAAAAA. Translating it yields CASSLVGGADEK. The entire CDR3 is CASSLVGGADEKLFF. The gene calls are TRBV7-6 and TRBJ1-4; the D gene is possibly TRBD1 (6 bases). The read gets to within 3 residues of the CDR3 end, and the germline J gene fills in the rest. Germline V gene sequence: CDR1 SGHVS, CDR2 FNYEAQ. The CDR3 has 15 residues. Between the trimmed V and J ends, which lost 1 base and 6 bases, there was a span of 12 bases.

About this clone: Coverage ceases 3 residues before the CDR3 finishes, and the germline J gene fills in the end. V gene TRBV7-9 combines with J gene TRBJ2-1, with D hard to call. Germline V gene data show CDR1 as SEHNR and CDR2 as FQNEAQ (reference sequence). V was cut by 2 bases and J by 4 bases, with 12 bases left in between. The CDR3 contains 15 residues. This CDR3 reads CASSLSGGSYNEQFF. The covered CDR3 bases are TGTGCCAGCAGCTTATCGGGTGGCTCATACAATGAG.

CDR3 DNA (partial): TGTGCCAGCAGCTCCCGTACTGAA. As protein: CASSSRTE. The whole CDR3 is CASSSRTEAFF. The gene calls are TRBV9 and TRBJ1-1; D is ambiguous. The read halts 3 residues ahead of the CDR3 end, with the missing end drawn from the germline J gene. V was shortened by 4 bases and J by 5 bases, with 6 bases between the two germline ends. The length of the CDR3 is 11 residues. Germline V gene data show CDR1 as SGDLS and CDR2 as YYNGEE.

Note on this clone: The read comes to an end 3 residues before the CDR3 does, leaving the germline J gene to fill in the end. The chain employs TRBV19 and TRBJ2-3, with D perhaps matching TRBD1 (6 bases). The germline gives CDR1 LNHDA, CDR2 SQIVND (reference sequence). V dropped 3 bases and J dropped 4 bases, with 26 bases sitting between them. CDR3 length equals 19 residues. The CDR3 is CASSISATVQGTSADTQYF. The CDR3 DNA, read in part, is TGTGCCAGTAGTATTAGTGCTACCGTTCAGGGGACATCGGCAGATACG.

Points on this clone: The sequence runs out 3 residues before the end of the CDR3; the remainder is reconstructed from the germline J gene. The chain is built from TRBV24-1 and TRBJ1-2; 10 positions agree with TRBD1. This CDR3 has 14 amino acids. The V gene's germline CDR1 is KGHDR and CDR2 SFDVKD. The CDR3 bases that were read are TGTGCCACCAGTGATTACGGACAGGGGGGAAGG. Protein: CATSDYGQGGR. In full, the CDR3 reads CATSDYGQGGRYTF.